The clone carrying this TCR beta chain was observed a handful of times. Antigen specificity is unknown. The CDR3 loop spans 14 amino acids. Germline assignment: CDR1 MDHEN and CDR2 SYDVKM. Trimming removed 2 bases at V and 2 bases at J, with 9 bases between. This specimen belongs to a study of vaccination effects on CD4 cells after COVID-19. Background on the study: Post-vaccine sample collection fell at a median of 72 days after the second dose.

TCRdb keeps only in-frame clones here, not all; method: immunoSEQ multiplex PCR. The profile shows around 62,000 clones, around 74% of them singletons. General study findings and limits: Convalescent patients were scarce in the study, and it lacked early post-infection timepoints. Clones that were induced by infection or by vaccine showed marked contraction late after vaccination.

The culture ran for 10 days before CD4+ T cells were isolated. Either the mRNA-1273 or the BNT162b2 vaccine was given to participants as two doses. On both days 3 and 7, half of the culture medium was replaced with IL-2 medium. The receptor was derived from a human donor who received a COVID-19 vaccine. The chain is built from TRBV28 and TRBJ1-2; no firm D call. Here the sequenced sample was CD4+ T cells from PBMCs cultured without peptide, taken after COVID-19 vaccination. In DNA, the CDR3 is TGTGCCAGCAGTTTAGCGCGTATCAACTATGGCTACACCTTC. Protein: CASSLARINYGYTF.